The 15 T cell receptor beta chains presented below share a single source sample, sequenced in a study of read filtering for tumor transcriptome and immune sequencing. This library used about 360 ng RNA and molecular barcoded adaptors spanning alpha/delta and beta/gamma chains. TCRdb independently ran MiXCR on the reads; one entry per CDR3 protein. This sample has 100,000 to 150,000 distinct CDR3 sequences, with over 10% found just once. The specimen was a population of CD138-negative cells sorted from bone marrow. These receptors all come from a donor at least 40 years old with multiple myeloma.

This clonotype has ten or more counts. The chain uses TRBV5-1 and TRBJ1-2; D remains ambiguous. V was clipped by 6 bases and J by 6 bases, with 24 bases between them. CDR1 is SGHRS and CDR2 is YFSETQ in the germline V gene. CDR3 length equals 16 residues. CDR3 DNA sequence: TGCGCCAGCAACTGGGGAGATTCGCCCTATTTTAATGGCTACACCTTC. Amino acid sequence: CASNWGDSPYFNGYTF. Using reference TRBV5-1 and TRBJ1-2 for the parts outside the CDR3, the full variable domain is KAGVTQTPRYLIKTRGQQVTLSCSPISGHRSVSWYQQTPGQGLQFLFEYFSETQRNKGNFPGRFSGRQFSNSRSEMNVSTLELGDSALYLCASNWGDSPYFNGYTFGSGTRLTVV.

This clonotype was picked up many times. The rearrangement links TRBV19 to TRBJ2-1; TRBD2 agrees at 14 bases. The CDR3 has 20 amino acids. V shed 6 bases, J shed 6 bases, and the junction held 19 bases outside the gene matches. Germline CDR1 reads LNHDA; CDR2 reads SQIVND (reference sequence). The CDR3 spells CASRRGGTSGSSQGTNEQFF. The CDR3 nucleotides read TGTGCCAGTAGACGGGGGGGGACTAGCGGGAGTAGTCAAGGAACCAATGAGCAGTTCTTC.

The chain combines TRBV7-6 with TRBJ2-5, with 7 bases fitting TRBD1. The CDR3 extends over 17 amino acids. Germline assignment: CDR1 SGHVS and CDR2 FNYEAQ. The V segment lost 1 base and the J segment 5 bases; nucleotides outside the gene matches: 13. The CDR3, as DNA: TGTGCCAGCAGCTTAGTAGGGGGCCTCAGGGGCGGGGAGACCCAGTACTTC. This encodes CASSLVGGLRGGETQYF.

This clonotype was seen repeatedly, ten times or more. The CDR3 bases are TGCAGTGCTGGACTCGGACAGGGGGCGTCCGGGGCCAACGTCCTGACTTTC. Protein: CSAGLGQGASGANVLTF. The chain joins TRBV20-1 to TRBJ2-6; 11 positions match TRBD1. This CDR3 has 17 residues. Germline trimming cut 5 bases from V and 4 bases from J; bases unmatched to any gene: 10. From germline, CDR1 is DFQATT and CDR2 SNEGSKA (reference sequence).

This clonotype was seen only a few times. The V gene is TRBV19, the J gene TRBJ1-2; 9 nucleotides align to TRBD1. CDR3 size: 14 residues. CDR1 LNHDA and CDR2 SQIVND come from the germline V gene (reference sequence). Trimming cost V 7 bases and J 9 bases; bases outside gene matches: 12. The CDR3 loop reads CASTGTGRGYRYTF. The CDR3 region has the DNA TGTGCCAGTACTGGGACAGGGCGCGGGTATCGCTACACCTTC.

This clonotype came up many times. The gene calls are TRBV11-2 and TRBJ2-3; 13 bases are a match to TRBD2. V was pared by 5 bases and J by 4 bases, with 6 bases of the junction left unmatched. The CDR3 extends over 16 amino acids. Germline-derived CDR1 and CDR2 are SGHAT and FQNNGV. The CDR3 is CASSSRLAGGSDTQYF. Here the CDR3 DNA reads TGTGCCAGCAGCAGCAGACTAGCGGGAGGTTCAGATACGCAGTATTTT.

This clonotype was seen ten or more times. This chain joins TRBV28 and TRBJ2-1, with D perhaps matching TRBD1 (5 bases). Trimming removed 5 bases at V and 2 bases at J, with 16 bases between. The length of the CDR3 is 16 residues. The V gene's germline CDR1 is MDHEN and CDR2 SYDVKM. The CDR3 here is CASSLGRRGTYNEQFF. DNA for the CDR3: TGTGCCAGCAGTCTGGGGCGGCGAGGAACCTACAATGAGCAGTTCTTC.

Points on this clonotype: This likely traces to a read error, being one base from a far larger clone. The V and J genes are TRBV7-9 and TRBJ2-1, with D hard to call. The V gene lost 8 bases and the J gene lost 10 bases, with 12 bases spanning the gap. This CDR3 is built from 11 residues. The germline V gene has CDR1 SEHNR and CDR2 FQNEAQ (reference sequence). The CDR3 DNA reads TGTGCCAGCTCCGTCCTTTACGAGCAGTTCTTC. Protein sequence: CASSVLYEQFF.

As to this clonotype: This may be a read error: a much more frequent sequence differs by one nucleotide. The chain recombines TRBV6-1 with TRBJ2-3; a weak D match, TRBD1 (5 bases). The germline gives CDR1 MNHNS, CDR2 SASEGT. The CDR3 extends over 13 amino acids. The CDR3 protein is CASTIRQTDRQYF. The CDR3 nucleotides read TGTGCCAGCACCATTCGTCAGACAGATAGGCAGTATTTT.

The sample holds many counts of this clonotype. CDR3 in DNA: TGTGCCAGCGGATTTTTGGACTTTCGGTGGGGCGAGCAGTACTTC. Its protein is CASGFLDFRWGEQYF. V and J are TRBV7-2 and TRBJ2-7, with a tentative D call TRBD2 (5 bases). Germline loops: CDR1 SGHTA, CDR2 FQGNSA. CDR3 size: 15 residues. Trimming stripped 8 bases from V and 6 bases from J, with 23 bases between.

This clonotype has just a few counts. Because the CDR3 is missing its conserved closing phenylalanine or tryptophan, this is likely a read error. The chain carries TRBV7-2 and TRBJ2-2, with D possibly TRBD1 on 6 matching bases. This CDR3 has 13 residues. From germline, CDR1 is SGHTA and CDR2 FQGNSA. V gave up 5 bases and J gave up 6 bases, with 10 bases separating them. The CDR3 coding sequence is TGTGCCAGCAGCGCAGGGGCAGCCGGGGAGCTGTTTTCT. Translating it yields CASSAGAAGELFS.

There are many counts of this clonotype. This CDR3 is CSAQSGNFNTEAFF. The CDR3 DNA follows: TGCAGCGCCCAGTCAGGGAATTTTAACACTGAAGCTTTCTTT. The V call is TRBV29-1, the J call TRBJ1-1; D perhaps matches TRBD1 (5 bases). Trimming stripped 7 bases from V and 2 bases from J, with 17 bases between. CDR1 SQVTM and CDR2 ANQGSEA come from the germline V gene. The CDR3 runs 14 residues.

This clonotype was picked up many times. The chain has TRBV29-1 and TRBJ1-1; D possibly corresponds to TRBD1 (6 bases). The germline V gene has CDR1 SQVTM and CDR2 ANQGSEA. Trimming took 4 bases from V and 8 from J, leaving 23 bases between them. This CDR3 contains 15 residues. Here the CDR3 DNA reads TGCAGCGTTGGCGGGGGGCAGGTGACCCAGGTGGAAGCTTTCTTT. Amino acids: CSVGGGQVTQVEAFF. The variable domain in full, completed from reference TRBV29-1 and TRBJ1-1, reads SAVISQKPSRDICQRGTSLTIQCQVDSQVTMMFWYRQQPGQSLTLIATANQGSEATYESGFVIDKFPISRPNLTFSTLTVSNMSPEDSSIYLCSVGGGQVTQVEAFFGQGTRLTVV.

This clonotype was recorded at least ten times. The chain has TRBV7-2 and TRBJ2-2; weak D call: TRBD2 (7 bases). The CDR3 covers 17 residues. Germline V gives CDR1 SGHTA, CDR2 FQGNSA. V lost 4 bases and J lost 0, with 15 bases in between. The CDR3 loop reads CASSWRGGAPNTGELFF. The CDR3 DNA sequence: TGTGCCAGCAGCTGGAGGGGGGGGGCCCCGAACACCGGGGAGCTGTTTTTT.

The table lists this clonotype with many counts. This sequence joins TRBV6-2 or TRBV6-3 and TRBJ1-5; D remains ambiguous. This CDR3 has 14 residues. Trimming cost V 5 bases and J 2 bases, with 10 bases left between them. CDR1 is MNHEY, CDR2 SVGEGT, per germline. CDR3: CASSPGGGNQPQHF. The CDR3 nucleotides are TGTGCCAGCAGTCCAGGTGGAGGCAATCAGCCCCAGCATTTT.